This section outlines one T cell receptor (beta chain) sequence together with its context. Its antigen is not known. This sample was included in a study of shared clonotypes between healthy human individuals. Study results and caveats: Only blood was sampled, and tissue TCR repertoires likely differ from blood ones. Donor scarcity curtailed the genetic and exposure-history diversity represented herein.

In germline, CDR1 is SGDLS, CDR2 YYNGEE. Trimming pared 2 bases from V and 4 bases from J, leaving 21 bases between. The CDR3 contains 18 residues. Researchers ran the assay at a deep level. Researchers divided each subset's genomic DNA evenly across several immunoSEQ plates. Sequenced by immunoSEQ multiplex PCR; TCRdb stores in-frame clones only, minus some. This table has over 2 million clones, around 90% appearing once. The sample was naive CD4+ T cells from PBMCs. The subset here: CD45RA+ positively selected. This receptor was obtained from a man aged 18 to 30 in good health. Some clones in this sample may be carry-over from other donors' samples. The rearrangement joins TRBV9 to TRBJ2-2, with D unresolved. The CDR3 DNA follows: TGTGCCAGCAGCGTTTGGAGTCCGGGTCTCACCTTCACCGGGGAGCTGTTTTTT. This encodes CASSVWSPGLTFTGELFF.